The next 31 T cell receptor beta chains were all read from a single sample in a study of CD8+CD57+ T cells in acquired aplastic anemia. Patients selected for sequencing had displayed CD8+CD57+ cell expansion by flow cytometry. CDR3 and TCR beta VDJ profiling relied on a genomic DNA template. TCRdb re-called the reads with MiXCR, one entry per CDR3 protein. Of about 150,000 distinct CDR3 sequences listed, less than 60% are singletons. The sequenced sample was sorted CD4+, CD8+, or CD8+CD57+ T cells (not recorded which) from PBMCs. The receptors stem from a human donor with aplastic anemia.

This clonotype was counted only a few times. The chain employs TRBV5-4 and TRBJ1-2; possibly TRBD1 for D (6 bases). The CDR3 totals 14 residues. The V end lost 4 bases, the J end lost 8 bases, and 18 bases lay between the germline ends. Per germline, CDR1 SGHNT and CDR2 YYREEE (reference sequence). CDR3 bases: TGTGCCAGCAGCCTAGATACAGGGACGTGGGGCTACACCTTC. It codes for CASSLDTGTWGYTF. Looking up the rest from reference TRBV5-4 and TRBJ1-2 gives the full variable domain: ETGVTQSPTHLIKTRGQQVTLRCSSQSGHNTVSWYQQALGQGPQFIFQYYREEENGRGNFPPRFSGLQFPNYSSELNVNALELDDSALYLCASSLDTGTWGYTFGSGTRLTVV.

The chain joins TRBV15 to TRBJ1-1; D gene unclear. The V gene lost 5 bases and the J gene lost 0 bases, with 10 bases spanning the gap. This CDR3 spans 14 amino acids. Germline CDR1 is LNHNV and CDR2 is YYDKDF (reference sequence). CDR3 DNA: TGTGCCACCAGCTTCCGGGAAATGAACACTGAAGCTTTCTTT. Translated, it gives CATSFREMNTEAFF. Looking up the rest from reference TRBV15 and TRBJ1-1 gives the full variable domain: DAMVIQNPRYQVTQFGKPVTLSCSQTLNHNVMYWYQQKSSQAPKLLFHYYDKDFNNEADTPDNFQSRRPNTSFCFLDIRSPGLGDTAMYLCATSFREMNTEAFFGQGTRLTVV.

The chain combines TRBV19 with TRBJ1-5; tentative D call: TRBD1 (5 bases). CDR3 length: 17 amino acids. Germline V gene data show CDR1 as LNHDA and CDR2 as SQIVND (reference sequence). Trimming stripped 3 bases from V and 2 bases from J, with 17 bases between. This CDR3 reads CASSMGGLTLGNQPQHF. DNA of the CDR3: TGTGCCAGTAGTATGGGGGGACTGACCTTGGGCAATCAGCCCCAGCATTTT.

This clonotype was detected only a few times. J is TRBJ2-1 and V is TRBV4-1; 10 bases line up with TRBD2. This CDR3 has 16 amino acids. CDR1 MGHRA and CDR2 YSYEKL come from the germline V gene. Trimming at V came to 1 base and at J to 4 bases, leaving 4 bases not matched to a gene. The DNA of the CDR3 is TGCGCCAGCAGCCAAGGGCTAGCGGGGGCTTACAATGAGCAGTTCTTC. This codes for CASSQGLAGAYNEQFF.

This clonotype was found a few times. The chain combines TRBV11-1 with TRBJ1-4, with TRBD1 matching 8 bases. Trimming removed 5 bases from V and 0 bases from J; junction bases left unmatched: 11. Germline V gene sequence: CDR1 SGHAT, CDR2 FQDESV (reference sequence). CDR3 length: 18 residues. Written as DNA, the CDR3 is TGTGCCAGCAGCGAAGGTACAGGGGGTCTAGCAACTAATGAAAAACTGTTTTTT. This codes for CASSEGTGGLATNEKLFF.

This chain uses TRBV15 with TRBJ2-7, with D perhaps assigned TRBD1 or TRBD2 (6 bases each). The V and J ends lost 3 bases and 0 bases respectively, with 18 bases between them. Germline values: CDR1 LNHNV, CDR2 YYDKDF (reference sequence). The CDR3 has 17 residues. The CDR3 nucleotides are TGTGCCACCAGCAGTTTATCCTGGGGGGCTCACTCCTACGAGCAGTACTTC. Its translation is CATSSLSWGAHSYEQYF.

This clonotype was observed many times. The gene calls are TRBV2 and TRBJ2-7, with D tentatively TRBD1 (6 bases). Germline CDR1 and CDR2: SNHLY and FYNNEI. The ends were cut back, 3 bases at V and 2 bases at J, with 8 bases in the middle. CDR3 length: 13 residues. CDR3 residues: CASSDRGPYEQYF. The CDR3 DNA follows: TGTGCCAGCAGTGACAGGGGTCCCTACGAGCAGTACTTC.

The sample holds one count of this clonotype. The V call is TRBV7-9, the J call TRBJ1-2; 7 bases are shared with TRBD1. The length of the CDR3 is 12 residues. CDR1 SEHNR and CDR2 FQNEAQ come from the germline V gene (reference sequence). Trimming at V came to 4 bases and at J to 12 bases, leaving 8 bases not matched to a gene. The CDR3 DNA is TGTGCCAGCAGCTGGGGACAGCTAGGAAACACCTTC. Protein sequence: CASSWGQLGNTF.

CDR3 bases: TGTGCCAGCAGATTAGATACGACCGAAGAGACCCAGTACTTC. Residues: CASRLDTTEETQYF. The rearrangement links TRBV2 to TRBJ2-5; unclear D gene. Germline V gene sequence: CDR1 SNHLY, CDR2 FYNNEI. V was shortened by 6 bases and J by 3 bases, with 14 bases between the two germline ends. This CDR3 comprises 14 residues.

Remarks on this clonotype: Without the conserved terminal phenylalanine or tryptophan, this CDR3 likely stems from a read error. The chain is built from TRBV7-9 and TRBJ2-1; D call uncertain. Germline V CDR1 and CDR2: SEHNR, FQNEAQ (reference sequence). The V and J ends lost 5 bases and 12 bases respectively, with 17 bases between them. The CDR3 consists of 13 residues. The CDR3 sequence: CASSVDQASGQFL. CDR3 DNA: TGTGCCAGCAGCGTCGATCAGGCTTCGGGGCAGTTCCTC.

V gene TRBV10-3 combines with J gene TRBJ1-1, with TRBD1 identical over 9 bases. The CDR3 runs 13 residues. Germline V gene data show CDR1 as ENHRY and CDR2 as SYGVKD. V dropped 6 bases and J dropped 6; count of bases not matched to a gene: 5. As DNA, the CDR3 is TGTGCCATCAGGGGACAGGGTTGGTCTGAAGCTTTCTTT. Protein sequence: CAIRGQGWSEAFF.

The chain uses TRBV29-1 and TRBJ2-1; 11 bases match TRBD2. From germline, CDR1 is SQVTM and CDR2 ANQGSEA. V shed 4 bases, J shed 0 bases, and the junction held 5 bases outside the gene matches. This CDR3 contains 16 residues. DNA for the CDR3: TGCAGCGTTGGGGGTCTAGCGGGGGGCTCCTACAATGAGCAGTTCTTC. Its protein product is CSVGGLAGGSYNEQFF.

This clonotype was seen at least ten times. The rearrangement joins TRBV29-1 to TRBJ2-1, with D possibly called TRBD1 or TRBD2 (6 bases each). Trimming stripped 4 bases from V and 6 bases from J, with 22 bases between. The CDR3 loop spans 16 amino acids. The V gene's germline CDR1 is SQVTM and CDR2 ANQGSEA. DNA for the CDR3: TGCAGCGTTGTGGGGGGCGGGGAGACAAGTGGCAATGAGCAGTTCTTC. Translated, it gives CSVVGGGETSGNEQFF.

The J gene is TRBJ2-5, the V gene TRBV29-1; 8 bases are a match to TRBD2. J was trimmed by 7 bases and V by 6 bases; bases with no gene match: 19. Germline CDR1 and CDR2: SQVTM and ANQGSEA. This CDR3 contains 16 residues. CDR3 nucleotides: TGCAGCGTAGGCATACCCGGACTAGCCCGGAGGTGGACCCAGTACTTC. It encodes CSVGIPGLARRWTQYF. Full variable domain (rest looked up from reference TRBV29-1 and TRBJ2-5): SAVISQKPSRDICQRGTSLTIQCQVDSQVTMMFWYRQQPGQSLTLIATANQGSEATYESGFVIDKFPISRPNLTFSTLTVSNMSPEDSSIYLCSVGIPGLARRWTQYFGPGTRLLVL.

This chain connects TRBV20-1 to TRBJ1-1; D unresolved. V was clipped by 4 bases and J by 1 base, with 7 bases between them. Germline values: CDR1 DFQATT, CDR2 SNEGSKA (reference sequence). The CDR3 length is 12 residues. CDR3 in amino acids: CSAMTRNTEAFF. In DNA, the CDR3 is TGCAGTGCTATGACACGGAACACTGAAGCTTTCTTT.

V is TRBV7-6 and J is TRBJ1-1; D gene uncertain. CDR1 SGHVS and CDR2 FNYEAQ come from the germline V gene. V lost 1 base and J 7 bases, leaving 13 bases between the germline ends. The CDR3 extends over 14 amino acids. The CDR3 spells CASSLEGSSNEAFF. The CDR3 coding sequence is TGTGCCAGCAGCTTAGAAGGCAGCTCAAATGAAGCTTTCTTT. Full variable domain (outside the CDR3, taken from reference TRBV7-6 and TRBJ1-1): GAGVSQSPRYKVTKRGQDVALRCDPISGHVSLYWYRQALGQGPEFLTYFNYEAQQDKSGLPNDRFSAERPEGSISTLTIQRTEQRDSAMYRCASSLEGSSNEAFFGQGTRLTVV.

The chain links TRBV20-1 to TRBJ1-2, with 7 bases aligning to TRBD1. The CDR3 is 14 residues long. The germline V gene encodes CDR1 DFQATT and CDR2 SNEGSKA (reference sequence). Trimming took 1 base from V and 5 from J; bases not matched to a gene: 7. CDR3 coding DNA: TGCAGTGCTAGAGCCTCGACAGGGCCATATGGCTACACCTTC. Translating gives CSARASTGPYGYTF.

The rearrangement joins TRBV10-3 to TRBJ1-2; possible D gene TRBD1, 6 bases. Germline CDR1 reads ENHRY; CDR2 reads SYGVKD. V lost 10 bases to trimming and J lost 2 bases, with 17 bases between them. This CDR3 is built from 14 residues. CDR3 coding DNA: TGTGCCACCCGGGGCAGGGGAAAGAACTATGGCTACACCTTC. Its translation: CATRGRGKNYGYTF.

This clonotype was recorded a few times. V is TRBV6-1 and J is TRBJ1-1; D unresolved. Germline CDR1 reads MNHNS; CDR2 reads SASEGT. V shed 4 bases and J shed 6 bases, with 12 bases lying between them. The CDR3 has 13 amino acids. CDR3 amino acids: CASSGAPGAEAFF. In DNA, the CDR3 is TGTGCCAGCAGTGGGGCCCCGGGAGCTGAAGCTTTCTTT.

The chain combines TRBV2 with TRBJ1-1; no clear D gene. With 7 bases removed from V and 4 bases from J, the gap between germline ends came to 10 bases. Germline-derived CDR1 and CDR2 are SNHLY and FYNNEI. The CDR3 has 12 amino acids. CDR3 DNA: TGTGCCAGCAAGATTATGAGCACTGAAGCTTTCTTT. Its protein product is CASKIMSTEAFF.

There are a few counts of this clonotype. The V gene is TRBV10-3, the J gene TRBJ2-3; 9 bases are a match to TRBD1. The germline gives CDR1 ENHRY, CDR2 SYGVKD. This CDR3 comprises 14 residues. V lost 6 bases, J lost 2 bases, and 3 bases stayed unmatched. CDR3 sequence: CAIRDRGDTDTQYF. The CDR3 DNA sequence: TGTGCCATCAGGGACAGGGGCGACACAGATACGCAGTATTTT.

This clonotype was seen repeatedly, ten times or more. The chain is built from TRBV27 and TRBJ2-7; the match to TRBD1 covers 7 bases. The length of the CDR3 is 14 residues. CDR1 is MNHEY, CDR2 SMNVEV, per germline (reference sequence). V was pared by 5 bases and J by 1 base, with 5 bases of the junction left unmatched. The CDR3 region has the DNA TGTGCCAGCAGTCCCTACAGGGGATCCTACGAGCAGTACTTC. This gives the protein CASSPYRGSYEQYF.

This clonotype was recorded at least ten times. V usage is TRBV4-1 and J usage is TRBJ1-1, with D possibly TRBD1 on 6 matching bases. V lost 4 bases and J 4 bases, leaving 13 bases between the germline ends. The CDR3 length is 14 residues. Looked up from germline, CDR1 is MGHRA and CDR2 is YSYEKL. In DNA form, the CDR3 reads TGCGCCAGCAGCCCAGACAGGCAGAGCACTGAAGCTTTCTTT. Translated, it gives CASSPDRQSTEAFF.

This clonotype was observed at least ten times. The V call is TRBV7-2, the J call TRBJ2-3; D is possibly TRBD1 or TRBD2 (5 bases each). Trimming removed 1 base at V and 4 bases at J, with 6 bases between. The CDR3 contains 13 residues. CDR1 and CDR2 (germline): SGHTA, FQGNSA. CDR3 region: CASSLVGADTQYF. CDR3 nucleotides: TGTGCCAGCAGCTTAGTGGGGGCAGATACGCAGTATTTT.

The chain recombines TRBV25-1 with TRBJ1-2; D is unclear. Germline-derived CDR1 and CDR2 are MGHDK and SYGVNS. The CDR3 extends over 16 amino acids. Trimming cost V 6 bases and J 4 bases, with 21 bases left between them. CDR3 coding DNA: TGTGCCAGCAGCGTTACCAGCGGGGAGGGTGGCTATGGCTACACCTTC. Amino acid sequence: CASSVTSGEGGYGYTF.

This chain links TRBV7-2 with TRBJ1-1; no clear D gene. V was cut by 4 bases and J by 5 bases, with 14 bases left in between. CDR3 length equals 14 residues. Germline V gene sequence: CDR1 SGHTA, CDR2 FQGNSA. In nucleotides, the CDR3 is TGTGCCAGCAGCTCCGGACTACCCGGGACTGAAGCTTTCTTT. It encodes CASSSGLPGTEAFF.

This clonotype has a count of ten or more. The rearrangement joins TRBV4-1 to TRBJ2-7, with D possibly matching TRBD1 (7 bases). The CDR3 is 14 amino acids. Germline CDR1 reads MGHRA; CDR2 reads YSYEKL. Trimming stripped 4 bases from V and 2 bases from J, with 12 bases between. The CDR3: CASSRPGGPYEQYF. The CDR3 DNA is TGCGCCAGCAGCCGTCCAGGGGGGCCCTACGAGCAGTACTTC.

This clonotype was seen repeatedly, ten times or more. The rearrangement joins TRBV5-5 to TRBJ2-1; no reliable D call. CDR1 and CDR2 from the germline V gene are SGHKS and YYEKEE (reference sequence). This CDR3 is 13 amino acids long. Trimming cost V 4 bases and J 6 bases, with 11 bases left between them. The chain's CDR3 is CASSIGMANEQFF. CDR3 DNA sequence: TGTGCCAGCAGCATCGGAATGGCCAATGAGCAGTTCTTC. The full variable domain, completed using reference TRBV5-5 and TRBJ2-1, is DAGVTQSPTHLIKTRGQQVTLRCSPISGHKSVSWYQQVLGQGPQFIFQYYEKEERGRGNFPDRFSARQFPNYSSELNVNALLLGDSALYLCASSIGMANEQFFGPGTRLTVL.

This clonotype was counted a few times. This sequence joins TRBV20-1 and TRBJ2-6; D not resolved. This CDR3 contains 18 residues. Between the trimmed V and J ends, which lost 0 bases and 2 bases, there was a span of 17 bases. Germline V lookup: CDR1 DFQATT, CDR2 SNEGSKA (reference sequence). Written as DNA, the CDR3 is TGCAGTGCTAGAGATGCGACAAAGACCTCCACTGGGGCCAACGTCCTGACTTTC. Translation gives CSARDATKTSTGANVLTF.

V usage is TRBV10-1 and J usage is TRBJ2-1; 9 bases agree with TRBD2. The CDR3 runs 17 residues. Per the germline V gene, CDR1 is WNHNN and CDR2 is SYGVQD (reference sequence). V trimming: 1 base; J trimming: 7 bases; junction bases outside the gene matches: 11. The DNA for the CDR3 is TGCGCCAGCAGTGAGTTAGGGGGCGGGAGGGCCGAAAATGAGCAGTTCTTC. Encoded protein: CASSELGGGRAENEQFF.

The CDR3 here is CASSPRVSNNEQFF. CDR3 nucleotides: TGTGCCAGTAGTCCCAGGGTATCCAACAATGAGCAGTTCTTC. The chain couples TRBV19 to TRBJ2-1, with D tentatively TRBD1 (5 bases). V gave up 5 bases and J gave up 5 bases, with 13 bases separating them. Germline V lookup: CDR1 LNHDA, CDR2 SQIVND (reference sequence). The CDR3 is made up of 14 amino acids.